The 29 T cell receptor beta chains presented below share a single source sample, sequenced in a study of beta chain features in type 1 diabetes. General study results and limits: Shorter TCRB CDR3s, moderately but significantly so, marked every one of the four CD4+ subsets in Type 1 diabetes patients.

No antigen has been identified for these receptors. Reverse transcribing all isolated RNA meant expressed TCRB transcripts were sequenced. Sequencing was performed with immunoSEQ multiplex PCR; in TCRdb, only in-frame clones are kept and a portion is missing. Of hundreds of thousands of clones listed, roughly an eighth are singletons. The sample was naive CD4+ T cells from blood. The receptors were sampled from a man between 18 and 35 years old with type 1 diabetes.

This clone was detected only a few times. The chain combines TRBV7-2 with TRBJ2-6; D call uncertain. V dropped 4 bases and J dropped 4 bases, with 8 bases sitting between them. The CDR3 extends over 14 amino acids. Germline V CDR1 and CDR2: SGHTA, FQGNSA. DNA of the CDR3: TGTGCCAGCAGCTCATATACAGGGGCCAACGTCCTGACTTTC. This gives the protein CASSSYTGANVLTF. Together with reference TRBV7-2 and TRBJ2-6, the CDR3 gives the full variable domain: GAGVSQSPSNKVTEKGKDVELRCDPISGHTALYWYRQSLGQGLEFLIYFQGNSAPDKSGLPSDRFSAERTGGSVSTLTIQRTQQEDSAVYLCASSSYTGANVLTFGAGSRLTVL.

This clone appeared a few times. The chain couples TRBV29-1 to TRBJ1-2; 7 positions agree with TRBD1. V lost 8 bases, J lost 0 bases, and 12 bases stayed unmatched. CDR1 is SQVTM, CDR2 ANQGSEA, per germline. The CDR3 extends over 15 amino acids. In DNA, the CDR3 is TGCAGCACCCTGAGGAGGGGACAGACTAACTATGGCTACACCTTC. Translation: CSTLRRGQTNYGYTF.

This clone showed up just a few times. This chain uses TRBV13 with TRBJ1-1; 7 bases are shared with TRBD1. Germline loops: CDR1 PRHDT, CDR2 FYEKMQ (reference sequence). This CDR3 is built from 11 residues. Unmatched junction bases numbered 2, after V lost 5 bases and J lost 8 bases. The CDR3 sequence is CASSRRGEAFF. DNA for the CDR3: TGTGCCAGCAGCCGCAGGGGGGAAGCTTTCTTT. Supplemented by reference TRBV13 and TRBJ1-1, the full variable domain reads AAGVIQSPRHLIKEKRETATLKCYPIPRHDTVYWYQQGPGQDPQFLISFYEKMQSDKGSIPDRFSAQQFSDYHSELNMSSLELGDSALYFCASSRRGEAFFGQGTRLTVV.

The chain combines TRBV30 with TRBJ1-2; D is unresolved. V lost 8 bases and J lost 8, with 21 bases in between. The germline V gene encodes CDR1 GTSNPN and CDR2 SVGIG (reference sequence). The length of the CDR3 is 13 residues. The CDR3: CARELVRAEGYTF. CDR3 bases: TGTGCCCGGGAATTGGTCCGGGCGGAAGGCTACACCTTC.

The chain is built from TRBV20-1 and TRBJ2-3, with D unresolved. The CDR3 is 11 amino acids. V was clipped by 6 bases and J by 8 bases, with 12 bases between them. Germline values: CDR1 DFQATT, CDR2 SNEGSKA (reference sequence). The CDR3 sequence is CSAPGVPTQYF. In DNA form, the CDR3 reads TGCAGTGCCCCTGGCGTGCCTACGCAGTATTTT.

This clone was found a few times. This CDR3 is also generated by other DNA sequences in the sample. The rearrangement uses TRBV7-3 and TRBJ2-3; no clear D gene. The germline V and J ends were trimmed by 4 bases and 6 bases, with 5 bases remaining between them. The CDR3 contains 11 residues. Germline CDR1 and CDR2: SGHTA and FQGTGA. This CDR3 reads CASSSSDTQYF. The CDR3 nucleotides read TGTGCCAGCAGCTCCTCGGATACGCAGTATTTT.

To note about this clone: The same CDR3 arises from other DNA sequences in this sample as well. The gene calls are TRBV30 and TRBJ2-5; TRBD1 matches 10 bases. Germline V gene data show CDR1 as GTSNPN and CDR2 as SVGIG (reference sequence). This CDR3 contains 13 residues. J gave up 5 bases and V 2 bases, and 2 bases lay outside the gene matches. The CDR3 sequence is CAWSRQGAETQYF. The CDR3 DNA reads as TGTGCCTGGAGTAGACAGGGGGCCGAGACCCAGTACTTC.

This clone has a handful of counts. The chain uses TRBV7-2 and TRBJ1-3; D is ambiguous. Germline V gene lookup returns CDR1 SGHTA and CDR2 FQGNSA. The CDR3 is made up of 16 amino acids. Trimming removed 7 bases from V and 0 bases from J, with 16 bases in between. CDR3 in DNA: TGTGCCAGCACCATATTACGGGGAGGCTCTGGAAACACCATATATTTT. It translates to CASTILRGGSGNTIYF.

In this sample, this clone turned up a few times. The gene calls are TRBV7-8 and TRBJ1-5; maybe TRBD1 (5 bases). This CDR3 is built from 14 residues. The V and J ends lost 1 base and 5 bases respectively, with 9 bases between them. The germline V gene encodes CDR1 SGHVS and CDR2 FQNEAQ. CDR3 DNA sequence: TGTGCCAGCAGCTTAGTGTTGGGGGATCAGCCCCAGCATTTT. Its protein is CASSLVLGDQPQHF.

This clone turned up a few times. Compared with germline, one end of the junction differs, possibly owing to a read error. The V gene is TRBV28, the J gene TRBJ2-3; D is unresolved. CDR1 and CDR2 from the germline V gene are MDHEN and SYDVKM. The length of the CDR3 is 10 residues. The CDR3 bases are TGCACGGTATACACAGATACGCAGTATTTT. It yields the protein CTVYTDTQYF.

This clone was seen more than once but under ten times. The rearrangement links TRBV27 to TRBJ1-1; possibly TRBD1 for D (6 bases). Trimming removed 3 bases at V and 5 bases at J, with 16 bases between. The CDR3 is made up of 15 amino acids. CDR1 is MNHEY, CDR2 SMNVEV, per germline (reference sequence). CDR3 sequence reads: CASSFLGGAGTEAFF. The CDR3 DNA reads as TGTGCCAGCAGTTTCCTCGGGGGGGCTGGGACTGAAGCTTTCTTT.

The table lists this clone with a few counts. The genes are TRBV28 and TRBJ2-5; the D gene is possibly TRBD1 (5 bases). The CDR3 contains 14 residues. V was shortened by 3 bases and J by 1 base, with 9 bases between the two germline ends. Germline assignment: CDR1 MDHEN and CDR2 SYDVKM. CDR3 loop: CASSLPGLQETQYF. CDR3 in DNA: TGTGCCAGCAGTTTGCCAGGGCTCCAAGAGACCCAGTACTTC.

V is TRBV7-2 and J is TRBJ2-3, with 8 bases matching TRBD2. This CDR3 region has 17 residues. Germline V lookup: CDR1 SGHTA, CDR2 FQGNSA. V lost 0 bases and J lost 5; bases outside the gene matches: 10. The CDR3 loop is CASSLAPLGSGGDTQYF. CDR3 bases: TGTGCCAGCAGCTTAGCACCACTGGGGAGCGGGGGAGATACGCAGTATTTT.

This clone was seen only a few times. The rearrangement joins TRBV28 to TRBJ2-3, with D unclear. Deletions cut 5 bases from V and 0 bases from J, with 6 bases between. CDR1 and CDR2 (germline): MDHEN, SYDVKM. There are 13 residues in the CDR3. The CDR3, as DNA: TGTGCCAGCAGTACAACTAGCACAGATACGCAGTATTTT. Protein: CASSTTSTDTQYF.

This clone has just a few counts. The chain recombines TRBV5-1 with TRBJ2-2, with D perhaps matching TRBD1 (5 bases). Germline values: CDR1 SGHRS, CDR2 YFSETQ. V lost 0 bases to trimming and J lost 8 bases, with 11 bases between them. The CDR3 extends over 14 amino acids. The CDR3, as DNA: TGCGCCAGCAGCTTGGAGCAGGGAATAGGGGAGCTGTTTTTT. Amino acids: CASSLEQGIGELFF. Full variable domain (rest looked up from reference TRBV5-1 and TRBJ2-2): KAGVTQTPRYLIKTRGQQVTLSCSPISGHRSVSWYQQTPGQGLQFLFEYFSETQRNKGNFPGRFSGRQFSNSRSEMNVSTLELGDSALYLCASSLEQGIGELFFGEGSRLTVL.

This clone was detected a few times. The V and J genes are TRBV27 and TRBJ1-1; 9 positions match TRBD1. The germline V gene encodes CDR1 MNHEY and CDR2 SMNVEV (reference sequence). The V and J ends lost 4 bases and 0 bases, in that order; junction bases with no gene match: 9. This CDR3 spans 17 amino acids. The CDR3 DNA reads TGTGCCAGCAGTTCGTTGGACAGGGGAGGCCTGAACACTGAAGCTTTCTTT. It yields the protein CASSSLDRGGLNTEAFF.

A single count supports this clone. This chain links TRBV19 with TRBJ1-2; D perhaps matches TRBD1 (6 bases). Germline loops: CDR1 LNHDA, CDR2 SQIVND (reference sequence). V lost 7 bases to trimming and J lost 3 bases, with 18 bases between them. The CDR3 runs 15 residues. The DNA of the CDR3 is TGTGCCAGTACCGACCCCAGGGGATCGGACTATGGCTACACCTTC. Amino acids: CASTDPRGSDYGYTF.

A few counts support this clone. The chain carries TRBV11-2 and TRBJ1-2, with TRBD1 identical over 8 bases. This CDR3 comprises 12 residues. V shed 8 bases and J 8 bases; nucleotides not matched to a gene: 7. CDR1 and CDR2 (germline): SGHAT, FQNNGV. The CDR3 region has the DNA TGTGCCAGCGGCTGGACAGGGCGAGGCTACACCTTC. As protein: CASGWTGRGYTF.

J is TRBJ2-1 and V is TRBV19, with 7 bases lining up with TRBD2. V dropped 7 bases and J dropped 1; count of bases not matched to a gene: 7. Germline-derived CDR1 and CDR2 are LNHDA and SQIVND (reference sequence). The CDR3 spans 15 residues. CDR3 in DNA: TGTGCCAGTACCCCCTTGGGAGGGTCCTACAATGAGCAGTTCTTC. This gives the protein CASTPLGGSYNEQFF.

V is TRBV7-9 and J is TRBJ2-2, with D possibly matching TRBD2 (6 bases). Trimming pared 1 base from V and 1 base from J, leaving 7 bases between. The CDR3 length is 15 residues. Germline CDR1 reads SEHNR; CDR2 reads FQNEAQ (reference sequence). The CDR3 loop is CASSLEGGNTGELFF. For the CDR3, the DNA is TGTGCCAGCAGCTTAGAGGGAGGGAACACCGGGGAGCTGTTTTTT. The full variable domain, completed using reference TRBV7-9 and TRBJ2-2, is DTGVSQNPRHKITKRGQNVTFRCDPISEHNRLYWYRQTLGQGPEFLTYFQNEAQLEKSRLLSDRFSAERPKGSFSTLEIQRTEQGDSAMYLCASSLEGGNTGELFFGEGSRLTVL.

The rearrangement joins TRBV5-1 to TRBJ2-5; D remains ambiguous. CDR1 and CDR2 (germline): SGHRS, YFSETQ. The CDR3 consists of 12 residues. The ends were cut back, 2 bases at V and 5 bases at J, with 7 bases in the middle. The CDR3 sequence is CASSFSWETQYF. CDR3 bases: TGCGCCAGCAGCTTTAGCTGGGAGACCCAGTACTTC.

The V gene is TRBV18, the J gene TRBJ1-1; no reliable D call. This CDR3 contains 15 residues. The V end was cut by 3 bases, the J end by 3 bases, with 14 bases between. Looked up from germline, CDR1 is KGHSH and CDR2 is LQKENI. The CDR3 region has the DNA TGTGCCAGCTCACCCCCGGGGAGCCTAGACACTGAAGCTTTCTTT. Amino acids: CASSPPGSLDTEAFF.

The chain joins TRBV9 to TRBJ2-2; tentative D call: TRBD2 (6 bases). This CDR3 is built from 15 residues. Germline-derived CDR1 and CDR2 are SGDLS and YYNGEE. V lost 0 bases and J lost 5, with 11 bases in between. CDR3 in amino acids: CASSVGASATGELFF. CDR3 coding DNA: TGTGCCAGCAGCGTAGGTGCTAGCGCAACCGGGGAGCTGTTTTTT.

This clone occurred a few times. The chain recombines TRBV28 with TRBJ2-7; weak D call: TRBD2 (6 bases). The CDR3 sequence is 16 residues long. V lost 6 bases to trimming and J lost 1 base, with 19 bases between them. Germline V gene data show CDR1 as MDHEN and CDR2 as SYDVKM. The CDR3 sequence: CASRPLTRAGSYEQYF. CDR3 in DNA: TGTGCCAGCAGGCCGTTAACGAGAGCGGGTTCCTACGAGCAGTACTTC.

V usage is TRBV16 and J usage is TRBJ1-1; the D is unclear. CDR1 KGHSY and CDR2 FQNENV come from the germline V gene. This CDR3 comprises 14 residues. Deletions cut 0 bases from V and 1 base from J, with 6 bases between. CDR3 sequence: CASSQSGANTEAFF. CDR3 coding DNA: TGTGCCAGCAGCCAATCTGGAGCGAACACTGAAGCTTTCTTT.

This clone was observed a few times. V usage is TRBV10-3 and J usage is TRBJ2-7; no reliable D call. The CDR3 has 13 residues. Germline lookup yields CDR1 ENHRY and CDR2 SYGVKD. V dropped 5 bases and J dropped 0 bases, with 8 bases sitting between them. The CDR3 sequence is CAISNSGSYEQYF. In DNA form, the CDR3 reads TGTGCCATCAGTAACAGTGGCTCCTACGAGCAGTACTTC.

This clone has a handful of counts. The rearrangement links TRBV7-8 to TRBJ1-2; D is unclear. The length of the CDR3 is 15 residues. The germline V and J ends were trimmed by 5 bases and 5 bases, with 18 bases remaining between them. CDR1 SGHVS and CDR2 FQNEAQ come from the germline V gene. The CDR3 loop reads CASSKERVLRYGYTF. The CDR3 nucleotides are TGTGCCAGCAGCAAAGAAAGGGTCCTTCGGTATGGCTACACCTTC.

This clone was seen a handful of times. The chain combines TRBV29-1 with TRBJ1-5; D may be TRBD1 (6 bases). The CDR3 is 13 amino acids. Germline V gives CDR1 SQVTM, CDR2 ANQGSEA. Trimming took off 0 bases at V and 13 bases at J, with 16 bases between the two ends. This CDR3 reads CSVEEGALGSQHF. The CDR3, as DNA: TGCAGCGTTGAAGAGGGGGCGCTTGGGTCGCAGCATTTT.

This clone has ten or more counts. The J gene is TRBJ1-5, the V gene TRBV28, with D tentatively TRBD1 (6 bases). Germline V gene sequence: CDR1 MDHEN, CDR2 SYDVKM. The V and J ends lost 6 bases and 5 bases respectively, with 23 bases between them. The CDR3 contains 17 residues. The CDR3 region is CASRPPTGSWFDQPQHF. DNA of the CDR3: TGTGCCAGCAGACCTCCCACAGGGAGTTGGTTCGATCAGCCCCAGCATTTT.